This T cell receptor beta chain was found in a study of CD8 T cells in ankylosing spondylitis. The study, taken as a whole, reports: Significant enrichment of disease-linked clones was reportedly seen in matched ankylosing spondylitis synovial fluid. Blood of patients with ankylosing spondylitis appeared to be characterized by a TCR beta motif of about 8 highly homologous variants.

This clonotype has a count of ten or more. Its antigen is unidentified. MiXCR was run by TCRdb on the 5' RACE reads, yielding one entry per CDR3 protein. Seen here are fewer than 250,000 distinct CDR3 sequences, around a quarter observed once, and the top ten hold more than 6.5%. V gave up 1 base and J gave up 3 bases; unmatched junction bases: 1. The CDR3 spans 14 residues. Germline-derived CDR1 and CDR2 are DFQATT and SNEGSKA (reference sequence). Material for sequencing was blood, either unsorted or a sorted T cell fraction (not recorded which). The sequence came from a male donor with ankylosing spondylitis or in good health (not recorded which). This rearrangement joins TRBV20-1 to TRBJ2-1; 9 bases line up with TRBD1. The DNA for the CDR3 is TGCAGTGCTAGAGGGACAGGGGTCTACAATGAGCAGTTCTTC. It yields the protein CSARGTGVYNEQFF.